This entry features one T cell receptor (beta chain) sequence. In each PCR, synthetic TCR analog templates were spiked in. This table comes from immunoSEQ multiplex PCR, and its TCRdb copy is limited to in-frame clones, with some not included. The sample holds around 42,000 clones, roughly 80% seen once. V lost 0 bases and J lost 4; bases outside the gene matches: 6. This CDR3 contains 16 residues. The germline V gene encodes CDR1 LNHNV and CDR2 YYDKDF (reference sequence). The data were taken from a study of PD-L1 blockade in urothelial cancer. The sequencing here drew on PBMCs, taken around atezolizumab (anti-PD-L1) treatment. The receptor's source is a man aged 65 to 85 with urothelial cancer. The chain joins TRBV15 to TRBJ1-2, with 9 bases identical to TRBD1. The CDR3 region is CATSRDPGQGSYGYTF. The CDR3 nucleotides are TGTGCCACCAGCAGAGACCCGGGACAGGGCTCCTATGGCTACACCTTC.